The following is a T cell receptor (beta chain) sequence with its context. What this receptor recognizes is not known. Base quality data are lacking; no much larger clone is found one base away. To demonstrate the VDJtools post-analysis software, TCR beta repertoires were profiled from the peripheral blood of over ten young patients with multiple sclerosis. The patients with multiple sclerosis were children and adolescents between roughly 6 and 16 years of age. The method behind the library was PCR. Sequencing relied on an Illumina HiSeq 2500. To reduce PCR and sequencing biases, unique molecular identifiers were incorporated into the TCR beta cDNA libraries. Approximately 500,000 cDNA molecules were obtained for every 1 to 10 million input T cells, so each molecule roughly corresponded to one T cell. The same protocol used for the earlier healthy control dataset was applied to prepare and sequence the patient libraries. Samples belonging to the same batch were prepared together, multiplexed and sequenced on a shared HiSeq lane. The authors' analysis ran thus. MIGEC was used to process the raw barcoded reads, and molecular identifier groups with only a single read were discarded before consensus assembly and CDR3 extraction. Clonotype tables were post-analysed with VDJtools, and diversity was normalized by down-sampling all datasets to the smallest sample size. Repertoire overlap clustering matched CDR3 amino acid but not nucleotide sequences to correct batch-related cross-sample contamination. TCRdb itself trimmed the public reads at Q25 with fastp, ran MiXCR and retained productive beta chains. Each entry is one CDR3 protein sequence, shown with its most common DNA and genes. For this entry, the V and J calls and clone size follow TCRdb and not the study's own pipeline. The sample records approximately 730,000 distinct CDR3 sequences, 25% to 30% of which are singletons. The ten largest account for 0.55% to 0.65% of the sample.

The entry originates in a study of post-analysis software for immune sequencing data (dated by TCRdb to about 2015). Some background on the complete study: Recorded disease courses included relapsing-remitting, secondary progressive and progressive-relapsing multiple sclerosis, with some patients lacking subtype annotation. The patient repertoires were set against around eleven previously published healthy control repertoires from donors whose ages ranged from roughly 6 to 27 years. A subset of samples was prepared in parallel using single-end sample barcoding, then pooled and co-amplified after Illumina adapter ligation. Summary of the overall study and its limitations: Significantly higher frequencies in patients than in controls were found for five or six TRBV segments, including TRBV5-6, TRBV5-1 and TRBV20-1. The control group was slightly older than the multiple sclerosis patient group. Compared with controls, multiple sclerosis patients had significantly lower normalized Chao1 diversity, a finding suggesting substantial peripheral T-cell clonal expansion. Direct clustering with F measure showed strong co-clustering of samples prepared in the same batch, prompting a batch-effect correction.

Its CDR3 holds 21 amino acids, cysteine through phenylalanine. Solely the CDR3 DNA is kept, with 63 bases framed from the first base. CDR1 and CDR2 (LGHNA, YSLEER) derive from the germline V gene. The sequenced sample was blood. The sequence derives from a girl between 10 and 17 years old with multiple sclerosis. The receptor chain draws on TRBV4-3 and TRBJ2-7; TRBD2 matches 14 bases in the middle. Matching the DNA end better, TRBJ2-4 makes the J call doubtful. The encoded CDR3 is CASSHLIQTSGRAPAGDIQYF. The sequence in DNA is TGCGCCAGCAGCCACCTTATACAGACTAGCGGGAGGGCCCCGGCCGGGGACATTCAGTACTTC.